This TCR beta chain derives from a study of long-term antiretroviral therapy in people with HIV. Remarks on this clone: Its antigen is unidentified.

Version v3.0 of the immunoSEQ assay was performed at survey level. The method was immunoSEQ multiplex PCR; TCRdb's version includes in-frame clones alone and lacks a portion of them. Among about 27,000 clones listed, around three quarters were seen once. Regarding the study as a whole: Diversity measured after ART increased yet remained under transplant donor controls. Clones that expanded before ART (that is, prior to treatment) dominated the repertoire at all time points. Blood specimens, gathered between about 2003 and 2018, were possibly obtained under older ART regimens.

This receptor was taken from a woman between 40 and 55 years old with HIV. The source material was unsorted PBMCs, sampled 0.5 years after starting antiretroviral therapy.

The CDR3 coding sequence is TGTGCCTGGAGTGAAGGCGGTAGCGGGTACGAGCAGTACTTC. Its translation: CAWSEGGSGYEQYF. The rearrangement uses TRBV30 and TRBJ2-7; TRBD2 agrees at 7 bases. Germline CDR1 is GTSNPN and CDR2 is SVGIG (reference sequence). The CDR3 consists of 14 residues. The J segment lost 4 bases and the V segment lost 1 base, leaving 7 bases of the junction unmatched.